Described below is a single T cell receptor (beta chain) sequence and its context. Its antigen remains unknown. This entry is derived from a study of graft-versus-host responses after intestinal transplantation. Overall study findings and caveats: Recipient marrow harbored GvH clones, some of which surfaced first in ileum or blood. Early declines in HvG clones that occurred post-transplant were associated with peak circulating GvH clone levels.

Measured with immunoSEQ multiplex PCR; TCRdb has only the in-frame clones, and not every one. The sample lists more than 65,000 clones; approximately 87% were seen once. V lost 2 bases and J 4 bases, leaving 9 bases between the germline ends. Germline-derived CDR1 and CDR2 are LNHNV and YYDKDF (reference sequence). CDR3 length: 15 amino acids. This specimen consisted of unstimulated CD4+ T cells sorted from spleen or lymph node cells, obtained before transplant. This clonotype originated in a human donor who was the organ donor for an intestinal transplant. This rearrangement joins TRBV15 to TRBJ2-6; D is uncertain. CDR3 amino acids: CATSRFSGGANVLTF. CDR3 nucleotides: TGTGCCACCAGCAGATTCTCCGGGGGGGCCAACGTCCTGACTTTC.